Listed below are T cell receptor beta chains from one sample, sequenced in a study of blood T cell repertoires in COVID-19. Assay used: immunoSEQ multiplex PCR; TCRdb lists only in-frame clones, some missing. Of tens of thousands of clones listed, roughly four fifths are singletons. The sequenced sample was peripheral blood. The receptors were gathered from a woman older than 75 with acute or convalescent COVID-19. The CDR3 runs from the conserved cysteine through the conserved F or W. A D gene is named only where the DNA matches it firmly.

CDR3 protein | V gene | D gene
CASSQVYYNEKLFF | TRBV3-1/TRBV3-2 | NA
CASSVGTNYGYTF | TRBV9 | NA
CATAGPRSDTEAFF | TRBV10-3 | NA
CATSSHRDRGREDTQYF | TRBV15 | TRBD1
CASSLTVQRGNQPQHF | TRBV21-1 | NA
CASSQGDLARYNEQFF | TRBV4-1 | NA
CASSLVRSLSGNTIYF | TRBV7-9 | NA
CASSRGDRGTDTQYF | TRBV7-9 | TRBD1
CARGRAGRDGYTF | TRBV19 | NA
CASSDPKGNYGYTF | TRBV6-5 | NA
CASSLASGRDEQFF | TRBV5-4 | TRBD2
CASSSGTSYNEQFF | TRBV11-3 | TRBD2
CASSLYGTSDTEAFF | TRBV7-3 | NA
CASSSGTPIYEQYF | TRBV13 | NA
CASSQAGLSGSGNTIYF | TRBV3-1/TRBV3-2 | NA
CASSLETGASYEQYF | TRBV27 | NA
CASSSGLRGEKLFF | TRBV27 | NA
CASSFEPQGAQNTEAFF | TRBV7-9 | TRBD1
CASSQGGDGEKLFF | TRBV4-2 | NA
CASSVSQGVGSGANVLTF | TRBV5-6 | NA
CASSEAPGETQYF | TRBV6-4 | NA
CASSRDSPDTQYF | TRBV5-4 | NA
CASREGTGELFF | TRBV6-5 | TRBD2
CASSAGGSSAEQFF | TRBV2 | TRBD2